This TCR beta chain derives from a study of shared clonotypes between healthy human individuals. The authors split each subset's genomic DNA evenly across several immunoSEQ plates. The protocol was immunoSEQ multiplex PCR, while the TCRdb copy is restricted to in-frame clones and leaves out a portion. The sample shows roughly 500,000 clones, about 96% of them seen only once. The CDR3 loop spans 13 amino acids. V was shortened by 2 bases and J by 3 bases, with 8 bases between the two germline ends. Looked up from germline, CDR1 is SGHNT and CDR2 is YENEEA. The sample consisted of naive CD4+ T cells sorted from blood. Subset in this sample: CD45RA+ positively selected. V gene TRBV11-3 combines with J gene TRBJ2-7; D remains ambiguous. The TCR was taken from a woman aged 25-40 years in good health. The CDR3 sequence is CASSLSRVYEQYF. DNA of the CDR3: TGTGCCAGCAGCTTATCACGGGTCTACGAGCAGTACTTC.